This T cell receptor (beta chain) derives from a study of shared clonotypes between healthy human individuals. Study background: The plates for each donor numbered three CD4 naive, three CD4 memory, two CD8 naive and one CD8 memory.

V was cut by 4 bases and J by 2 bases, with 14 bases left in between. CDR3 length: 15 residues. Per germline, CDR1 SGHVS and CDR2 FQNEAQ. Naive CD8 cells, CD45RO-negative and positively selected for CCR7, excluded terminally differentiated effector memory CD45RA+ cells. For this clone: Its antigen is unknown.

Study outcomes and limitations: Naive subsets generally exceeded memory subsets in estimated richness. Shared clonotypes across all four donors exceeded non-shared ones in generation probability.

Genomic DNA of every subset was divided equally among multiple immunoSEQ plates. Assay: immunoSEQ multiplex PCR; the TCRdb copy retains only in-frame clones and omits some. The sample includes about 590,000 clones, over 95% of them seen just once. The V and J genes are TRBV7-8 and TRBJ1-1; no clear D gene. Sequencing was performed on naive CD8+ T cells sorted from blood. This receptor was taken from a woman in her 30s in good health. The CDR3 reads CASSSPTSRNTEAFF. The CDR3 DNA follows: TGTGCCAGCAGCTCCCCCACCAGCCGAAACACTGAAGCTTTCTTT.